These 6 T cell receptor beta chains were sequenced from one sample in a study of siplizumab effects on memory and regulatory T cells. Repertoires were generated with immunoSEQ multiplex PCR, while TCRdb's copy carries only in-frame clones and drops some. There are approximately 50,000 clones in the sample; over 85% occur only once, and about 15% lies in the top ten. The sequencing sample was made of CD8+ T cells sorted from blood. All receptors derive from a human donor in good health.

This sequence joins TRBV18 and TRBJ1-1, with D tentatively TRBD1 (5 bases). This CDR3 contains 16 residues. Germline-derived CDR1 and CDR2 are KGHSH and LQKENI. Trimming cost V 6 bases and J 2 bases, with 19 bases left between them. CDR3 loop: CASSPSGPGINTEAFF. The CDR3 DNA sequence: TGTGCCAGCTCCCCGTCTGGCCCAGGGATCAACACTGAAGCTTTCTTT.

In regard to this clone: Within the sample, other DNA sequences also encode this same CDR3. J is TRBJ2-7 and V is TRBV7-9; D gene uncertain. V gave up 5 bases and J gave up 0 bases, with 2 bases separating them. CDR3 length equals 11 residues. Germline V lookup: CDR1 SEHNR, CDR2 FQNEAQ (reference sequence). CDR3 coding DNA: TGTGCCAGCAGCCTCTCCTACGAGCAGTACTTC. Its translation: CASSLSYEQYF.

This clone was picked up one time. The chain couples TRBV5-1 to TRBJ2-1; D is uncertain. Germline CDR1 is SGHRS and CDR2 is YFSETQ. Trimming removed 2 bases at V and 1 base at J, with 10 bases between. The CDR3 consists of 15 residues. The CDR3 DNA reads as TGCGCCAGCAGCTTTCGGCACAGATCCTACAATGAGCAGTTCTTC. Translated: CASSFRHRSYNEQFF. The complete variable domain, with remaining parts taken from reference TRBV5-1 and TRBJ2-1, reads KAGVTQTPRYLIKTRGQQVTLSCSPISGHRSVSWYQQTPGQGLQFLFEYFSETQRNKGNFPGRFSGRQFSNSRSEMNVSTLELGDSALYLCASSFRHRSYNEQFFGPGTRLTVL.

J is TRBJ2-7 and V is TRBV18; D call uncertain. V was pared by 8 bases and J by 0 bases, with 5 bases between. This CDR3 contains 11 residues. Germline V gives CDR1 KGHSH, CDR2 LQKENI. CDR3 DNA sequence: TGTGCCAGCGCACACTCCTACGAGCAGTACTTC. This encodes CASAHSYEQYF.

V gene TRBV7-9 combines with J gene TRBJ2-2; the match to TRBD2 covers 7 bases. J gave up 3 bases and V 1 base, and 14 bases lay outside the gene matches. CDR1 and CDR2 from the germline V gene are SEHNR and FQNEAQ (reference sequence). The CDR3 sequence is 19 residues long. CDR3 amino acids: CASSLVWTAGEVYTGELFF. As DNA, the CDR3 is TGTGCCAGCAGCTTAGTGTGGACCGCGGGAGAGGTATACACCGGGGAGCTGTTTTTT.

CDR3 DNA: TGTGCCAGTAGTCCCAGGGGGGCAGGCCGAGAGCAGTACTTC. Encoded protein: CASSPRGAGREQYF. This chain connects TRBV19 to TRBJ2-7; D perhaps matches TRBD1 (7 bases). The CDR3 contains 14 residues. Looked up from germline, CDR1 is LNHDA and CDR2 is SQIVND (reference sequence). The V end lost 5 bases, the J end lost 7 bases, and 18 bases lay between the germline ends.